This T cell receptor beta chain was captured by sequencing in a study of T cell responses to AZD1222 COVID-19 vaccine. Trimming removed 7 bases from V and 7 bases from J, with 15 bases in between. The germline V gene encodes CDR1 SGDLS and CDR2 YYNGEE. The CDR3 contains 14 residues. Profiled with immunoSEQ multiplex PCR; TCRdb holds only in-frame clones, not every one. The profile shows 150,000 to 180,000 clones, around 86% of them singletons. The sequencing used peripheral blood, collected 28 days after the second AZD1222 dose. The chain recombines TRBV9 with TRBJ1-6; TRBD1 might be the D (5 bases). The clonotype comes from an adult who received the AZD1222 COVID-19 vaccine. The CDR3 DNA reads as TGTGCCAGCTCCCCAGGGCCCTCCAATTCACCCCTCCACTTT. Translation: CASSPGPSNSPLHF.